This TCR beta chain was recorded in a study of beta chain features in type 1 diabetes. Expressed TCRB transcripts were sequenced because the isolated RNA had all been reverse transcribed beforehand. Clones were read by immunoSEQ multiplex PCR, and TCRdb kept only the in-frame ones, dropping some. The sample carries around 310,000 clones, approximately 10% recorded once. This clone occurred a few times. Trimming stripped 4 bases from V and 0 bases from J, with 6 bases between. Germline V gene data show CDR1 as SGHDN and CDR2 as FVKESK. The CDR3 is made up of 13 amino acids. The sequenced sample consisted of naive CD4+ T cells from blood. V gene TRBV14 combines with J gene TRBJ1-1; no reliable D call. The source is a woman aged 25 to 39 in good health. CDR3 sequence reads: CASSPPMNTEAFF. CDR3 nucleotides: TGTGCCAGCAGCCCCCCTATGAACACTGAAGCTTTCTTT.